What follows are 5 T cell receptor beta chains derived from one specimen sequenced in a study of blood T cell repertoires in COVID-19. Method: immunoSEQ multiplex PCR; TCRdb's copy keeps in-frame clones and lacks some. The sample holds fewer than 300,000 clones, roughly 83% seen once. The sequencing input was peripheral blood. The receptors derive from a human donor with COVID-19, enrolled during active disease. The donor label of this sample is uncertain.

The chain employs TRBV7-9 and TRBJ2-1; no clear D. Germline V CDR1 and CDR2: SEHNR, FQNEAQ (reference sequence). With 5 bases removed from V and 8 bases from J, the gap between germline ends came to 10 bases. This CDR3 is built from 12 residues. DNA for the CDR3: TGTGCCAGCAGCCCGAGAACGGATGAGCAGTTCTTC. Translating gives CASSPRTDEQFF. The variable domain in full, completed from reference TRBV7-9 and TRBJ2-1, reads DTGVSQNPRHKITKRGQNVTFRCDPISEHNRLYWYRQTLGQGPEFLTYFQNEAQLEKSRLLSDRFSAERPKGSFSTLEIQRTEQGDSAMYLCASSPRTDEQFFGPGTRLTVL.

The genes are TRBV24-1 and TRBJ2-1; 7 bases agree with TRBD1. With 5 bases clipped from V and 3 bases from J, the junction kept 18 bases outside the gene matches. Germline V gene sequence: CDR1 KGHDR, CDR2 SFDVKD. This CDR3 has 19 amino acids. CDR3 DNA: TGTGCCACCAGTGGAATGGGACAGCAAGGCTCCCCCGACTACAATGAGCAGTTCTTC. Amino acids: CATSGMGQQGSPDYNEQFF.

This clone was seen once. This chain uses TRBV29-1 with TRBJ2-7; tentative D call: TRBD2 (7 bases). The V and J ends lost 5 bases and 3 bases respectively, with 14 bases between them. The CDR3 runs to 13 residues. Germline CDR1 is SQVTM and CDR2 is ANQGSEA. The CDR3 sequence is CSVKTGGGYEQYF. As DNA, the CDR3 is TGCAGCGTTAAGACGGGGGGCGGCTACGAGCAGTACTTC.

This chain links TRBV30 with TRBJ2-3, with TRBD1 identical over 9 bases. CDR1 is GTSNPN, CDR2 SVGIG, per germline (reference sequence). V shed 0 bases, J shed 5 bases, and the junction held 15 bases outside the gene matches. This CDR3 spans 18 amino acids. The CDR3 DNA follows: TGTGCCTGGAGTGTGCCAATGACCGGGACAGGGCGGGGAGATACGCAGTATTTT. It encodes CAWSVPMTGTGRGDTQYF.

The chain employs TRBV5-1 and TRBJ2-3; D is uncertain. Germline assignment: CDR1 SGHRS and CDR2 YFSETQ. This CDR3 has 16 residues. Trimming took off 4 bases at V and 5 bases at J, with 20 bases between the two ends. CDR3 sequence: CASSRQIRVLGDTQYF. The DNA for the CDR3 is TGCGCCAGCAGCAGGCAAATCCGGGTTTTGGGAGATACGCAGTATTTT.